This T cell receptor (beta chain) comes out of a study of blood T cell repertoires in COVID-19. In the study overall: Acute and convalescent COVID-19 samples came from the United States, Italy and Spain.

How the authors handled the data: Cell counts per sample came from amplifying reference gene primers. The data were produced by immunoSEQ multiplex PCR, yet TCRdb's version contains in-frame clones alone and is incomplete. Clone size and V and J calls were adopted from that table, with D and trimming inferred from the DNA. This table has around 200,000 clones, about 85% appearing once. The source material was peripheral blood. The receptor was derived from a woman aged 80 or over with active or convalescent COVID-19.

This chain's CDR3 is CASSFPQGGLGTEAFF. The CDR3 region has the DNA TGTGCCAGCAGCTTCCCACAGGGGGGATTGGGCACTGAAGCTTTCTTT. The J gene is TRBJ1-1, the V gene TRBV7-9, with 8 bases matching TRBD1. CDR1 SEHNR and CDR2 FQNEAQ come from the germline V gene (reference sequence). The V segment lost 3 bases and the J segment 4 bases; nucleotides outside the gene matches: 10. The CDR3 spans 16 residues.